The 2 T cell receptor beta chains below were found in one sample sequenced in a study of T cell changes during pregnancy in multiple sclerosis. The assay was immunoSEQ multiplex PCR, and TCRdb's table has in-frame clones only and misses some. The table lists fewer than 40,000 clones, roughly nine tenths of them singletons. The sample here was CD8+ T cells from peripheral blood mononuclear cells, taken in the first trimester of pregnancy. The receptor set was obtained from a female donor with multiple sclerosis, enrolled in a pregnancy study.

The DNA of the CDR3 is TGTGCCAGCTCCCCGGCGGCGAACACCGGGGAGCTGTTTTTT. This translates into CASSPAANTGELFF. The chain has TRBV6-6 and TRBJ2-2; D gene unclear. Germline CDR1 MNHNY, CDR2 SVGAGI (reference sequence). V gave up 8 bases and J gave up 0 bases, with 10 bases separating them. CDR3 length: 14 residues.

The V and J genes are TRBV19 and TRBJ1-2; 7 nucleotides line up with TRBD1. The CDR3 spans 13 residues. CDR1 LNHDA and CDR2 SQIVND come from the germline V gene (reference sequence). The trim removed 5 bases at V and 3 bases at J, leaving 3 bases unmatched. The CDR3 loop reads CASSSTGYYGYTF. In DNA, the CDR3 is TGTGCCAGTAGTTCGACAGGGTACTATGGCTACACCTTC.